Following are 26 T cell receptor beta chains from one sample sequenced in a study of identifying expanded T cells in peripheral blood. TCRdb's table, derived via immunoSEQ multiplex PCR, lists solely in-frame clones and lacks some. Altogether tens of thousands of clones are present, 88% being singletons, with the ten largest covering under 20%. The sample taken for sequencing was blood. These receptors all come from a person aged 18-69 years in good health.

V is TRBV10-3 and J is TRBJ1-1; D gene unclear. This CDR3 comprises 11 residues. CDR1 and CDR2 (germline): ENHRY, SYGVKD. Deletions cut 7 bases from V and 5 bases from J, with 8 bases between. The CDR3 region has the DNA TGTGCCATCACCTCCGGGACTGAAGCTTTCTTT. Translation: CAITSGTEAFF.

This chain uses TRBV21-1 with TRBJ2-2. TRBV21-1 is a documented pseudogene. The CDR3 is made up of 18 amino acids. In DNA, the CDR3 is TGTGCCAGCAGCAAAGCGCGAGCAGACGCCCCGAACACCGGGGAGCTGTTTTTT. This gives the protein CASSKARADAPNTGELFF.

This chain joins TRBV13 and TRBJ2-5; 10 bases are a match to TRBD2. CDR3 length: 16 residues. CDR1 and CDR2 from the germline V gene are PRHDT and FYEKMQ (reference sequence). Trimming took 2 bases from V and 5 from J; bases not matched to a gene: 8. CDR3 sequence: CASSLFQRGGSETQYF. In DNA, the CDR3 is TGTGCCAGCAGCTTATTCCAGCGGGGGGGCTCGGAGACCCAGTACTTC.

The chain is built from TRBV2 and TRBJ2-5; 9 nucleotides match TRBD1. Germline assignment: CDR1 SNHLY and CDR2 FYNNEI. V was pared by 4 bases and J by 1 base, with 4 bases of the junction left unmatched. CDR3 size: 15 residues. In DNA, the CDR3 is TGTGCCAGCAGTGCCGCGGGACAGGGCCAAGAGACCCAGTACTTC. Protein sequence: CASSAAGQGQETQYF.

This clone was seen once. The chain couples TRBV30 to TRBJ2-5, with D perhaps matching TRBD1 (6 bases). V was pared by 5 bases and J by 4 bases, with 8 bases between. CDR1 is GTSNPN, CDR2 SVGIG, per germline (reference sequence). This CDR3 contains 11 residues. The CDR3 loop is CAWEQGETQYF. CDR3 nucleotides: TGTGCCTGGGAACAGGGAGAGACCCAGTACTTC.

This sequence joins TRBV7-8 and TRBJ2-3; 8 nucleotides line up with TRBD2. Looked up from germline, CDR1 is SGHVS and CDR2 is FQNEAQ. CDR3 length: 16 residues. V was pared by 3 bases and J by 4 bases, with 9 bases of the junction left unmatched. As DNA, the CDR3 is TGTGCCAGCAGCTTTTCCGGGGGGGATGTCCCAGATACGCAGTATTTT. Encoded protein: CASSFSGGDVPDTQYF.

The count of this clone is one. The chain carries TRBV7-2 and TRBJ2-7; 8 bases fit TRBD1. Germline V gene lookup returns CDR1 SGHTA and CDR2 FQGNSA. The CDR3 is made up of 16 amino acids. The V gene end was trimmed by 1 base and the J gene end by 2 bases; junction bases not matched to a gene: 7. CDR3 region: CASSLEGGTGPYEQYF. In DNA, the CDR3 is TGTGCCAGCAGCTTAGAGGGTGGGACAGGTCCCTACGAGCAGTACTTC. The full variable domain, with the rest looked up from reference TRBV7-2 and TRBJ2-7, is GAGVSQSPSNKVTEKGKDVELRCDPISGHTALYWYRQSLGQGLEFLIYFQGNSAPDKSGLPSDRFSAERTGGSVSTLTIQRTQQEDSAVYLCASSLEGGTGPYEQYFGPGTRLTVT.

This clone was recorded only once. This chain's CDR3 is CASRGRNTGELFF. As DNA, the CDR3 is TGTGCCAGCAGGGGGAGGAACACCGGGGAGCTGTTTTTT. The J gene is TRBJ2-2, the V gene TRBV2, with a tentative D call TRBD2 (5 bases). CDR1 is SNHLY and CDR2 is FYNNEI in the germline V gene. V lost 6 bases, J lost 1 base, and 6 bases lay in between. The CDR3 runs to 13 residues.

The V call is TRBV13, the J call TRBJ2-2; D may be TRBD1 (5 bases). CDR3 length equals 15 residues. V gave up 2 bases and J gave up 2 bases, with 9 bases separating them. From germline, CDR1 is PRHDT and CDR2 FYEKMQ (reference sequence). CDR3 sequence: CASSLTTANTGELFF. The CDR3 nucleotides read TGTGCCAGCAGCTTAACGACAGCCAACACCGGGGAGCTGTTTTTT.

The gene calls are TRBV11-2 and TRBJ1-2; D is unclear. The CDR3 totals 11 residues. CDR1 is SGHAT and CDR2 is FQNNGV in the germline V gene. Trimming cost V 5 bases and J 2 bases, with 3 bases left between them. CDR3 amino acids: CASSQNYGYTF. The DNA of the CDR3 is TGTGCCAGCAGCCAGAACTATGGCTACACCTTC.

The chain employs TRBV6-5 and TRBJ1-3; D might be TRBD1 (5 bases). CDR1 MNHEY and CDR2 SVGAGI come from the germline V gene. CDR3 size: 15 residues. With 10 bases removed from V and 0 bases from J, the gap between germline ends came to 16 bases. Here the CDR3 reads CATKIDSFSGNTIYF. The CDR3, as DNA: TGTGCCACAAAGATCGACAGTTTCTCTGGAAACACCATATATTTT.

The gene calls are TRBV20-1 and TRBJ2-5; 7 nucleotides align to TRBD1. Germline CDR1 and CDR2: DFQATT and SNEGSKA (reference sequence). With V trimmed by 5 bases and J by 9 bases, 0 bases remained unmatched. The CDR3 is made up of 9 amino acids. The CDR3 DNA reads as TGCAGTGCTGGACAGGCCCAGTACTTC. Its translation is CSAGQAQYF.

The rearrangement links TRBV5-3 to TRBJ1-2; perhaps TRBD1 as D (5 bases). TRBV5-3 is noted as an ORF with a role that remains uncertain. The CDR3 is 17 residues long. The ends were cut back, 5 bases at V and 6 bases at J, with 26 bases in the middle. For the CDR3, the DNA is TGTGCCAGAAGGCCTAGGGTTAGGGCGGGGGTTGAACATGGCTACACCTTC. It specifies CARRPRVRAGVEHGYTF.

This chain joins TRBV28 and TRBJ1-2; D perhaps matches TRBD1 (6 bases). Trimming took 6 bases from V and 7 from J, leaving 21 bases between them. The CDR3 totals 15 residues. The V gene's germline CDR1 is MDHEN and CDR2 SYDVKM. As DNA, the CDR3 is TGTGCCAGCAGGGACGGGGGCCCCATTTCGGCTGGCTACACCTTC. Its translation: CASRDGGPISAGYTF.

This chain joins TRBV7-8 and TRBJ1-5, with no clear D. The germline CDR1 and CDR2 sequences are SGHVS and FQNEAQ. Trimming pared 7 bases from V and 2 bases from J, leaving 15 bases between. The length of the CDR3 is 15 residues. As DNA, the CDR3 is TGTGCCAGCACCGCCCCGGGCACGCGCAATCAGCCCCAGCATTTT. Amino acid sequence: CASTAPGTRNQPQHF. The full variable domain, completed using reference TRBV7-8 and TRBJ1-5, is GAGVSQSPRYKVAKRGQDVALRCDPISGHVSLFWYQQALGQGPEFLTYFQNEAQLDKSGLPSDRFFAERPEGSVSTLKIQRTQQEDSAVYLCASTAPGTRNQPQHFGDGTRLSIL.

This clone was observed a handful of times. The chain carries TRBV2 and TRBJ2-1; D gene uncertain. With 7 bases removed from V and 12 bases from J, the gap between germline ends came to 25 bases. CDR1 is SNHLY, CDR2 FYNNEI, per germline. The CDR3 runs to 15 residues. CDR3: CASTGYSPLQSSQFF. DNA of the CDR3: TGTGCCAGCACCGGATATTCCCCCCTACAATCCTCGCAGTTCTTC.

The chain recombines TRBV19 with TRBJ1-5; 9 bases fit TRBD1. Germline CDR1 LNHDA, CDR2 SQIVND (reference sequence). The CDR3 has 21 amino acids. The trim removed 0 bases at V and 0 bases at J, leaving 15 bases unmatched. Here the CDR3 DNA reads TGTGCCAGTAGTATAGAACCTACCCCGGGACAGGGCTATTATAGCAATCAGCCCCAGCATTTT. It is translated as CASSIEPTPGQGYYSNQPQHF.

The chain combines TRBV6-5 with TRBJ2-7, with no clear D. This CDR3 spans 15 amino acids. In germline, CDR1 is MNHEY, CDR2 SVGAGI. Trimming left V 6 bases short and J 2 bases short, with 17 bases between. CDR3 nucleotide sequence: TGTGCCAGCAGACCGCGGCCTGAACGAACCTACGAGCAGTACTTC. Translation: CASRPRPERTYEQYF.

The chain recombines TRBV11-2 with TRBJ2-5; either TRBD1 or TRBD2 may supply D (5 bases each). Deletions cut 8 bases from V and 1 base from J, with 14 bases between. The germline V gene encodes CDR1 SGHAT and CDR2 FQNNGV. The CDR3 runs to 14 residues. The CDR3 reads CASRSGTAQETQYF. The CDR3 DNA follows: TGTGCCAGCCGCTCCGGGACGGCCCAAGAGACCCAGTACTTC.

The chain joins TRBV18 to TRBJ2-7, with D uncertain. Germline V gene lookup returns CDR1 KGHSH and CDR2 LQKENI. CDR3 size: 12 residues. Trimming pared 6 bases from V and 5 bases from J, leaving 11 bases between. CDR3 sequence reads: CASSVIEDEQYF. CDR3 nucleotides: TGTGCCAGCTCCGTTATTGAGGACGAGCAGTACTTC.

This chain uses TRBV9 with TRBJ1-6, with 10 nucleotides matching TRBD1. The CDR3 spans 15 residues. Germline CDR1 and CDR2: SGDLS and YYNGEE. V lost 0 bases and J lost 10; bases outside the gene matches: 4. The CDR3 sequence is CASSVDGQGGSPLHF. The CDR3 nucleotides are TGTGCCAGCAGCGTAGATGGACAGGGGGGCTCACCCCTCCACTTT.

The CDR3 here is CASNPDRVDEQFF. CDR3 coding DNA: TGTGCCAGCAACCCGGACAGGGTAGATGAGCAGTTCTTC. The V gene is TRBV21-1, the J gene TRBJ2-1; the table assigns TRBD1, which was not confirmed against the DNA. TRBV21-1 is listed as a pseudogene. The CDR3 extends over 13 amino acids.

The chain uses TRBV27 and TRBJ2-2; D might be TRBD1 (6 bases). V was shortened by 6 bases and J by 1 base, with 6 bases between the two germline ends. Germline-derived CDR1 and CDR2 are MNHEY and SMNVEV (reference sequence). The CDR3 spans 13 residues. CDR3 amino acids: CASRGQNTGELFF. The CDR3 DNA reads as TGTGCCAGCAGGGGACAGAACACCGGGGAGCTGTTTTTT.

The genes are TRBV7-2 and TRBJ1-1; D is possibly TRBD1 (5 bases). CDR1 is SGHTA, CDR2 FQGNSA, per germline. The length of the CDR3 is 14 residues. V was clipped by 5 bases and J by 6 bases, with 16 bases between them. The CDR3 bases are TGTGCCAGCAGCGCCAGAGGGGATTCAGCTGAAGCTTTCTTT. Amino acid sequence: CASSARGDSAEAFF.

V and J are TRBV19 and TRBJ2-5; 8 bases align to TRBD2. This CDR3 spans 17 amino acids. The germline CDR1 and CDR2 sequences are LNHDA and SQIVND (reference sequence). V shed 1 base and J 0 bases; nucleotides not matched to a gene: 7. CDR3: CASSIGGLARYQETQYF. In DNA, the CDR3 is TGTGCCAGTAGTATAGGCGGACTAGCACGGTACCAAGAGACCCAGTACTTC.

The rearrangement joins TRBV25-1 to TRBJ2-3; unclear D gene. Deletions cut 1 base from V and 0 bases from J, with 11 bases between. The germline V gene has CDR1 MGHDK and CDR2 SYGVNS. The CDR3 length is 16 residues. As DNA, the CDR3 is TGTGCCAGCAGTGAATTCGGTAGCTTTAGCACAGATACGCAGTATTTT. Translation gives CASSEFGSFSTDTQYF.